This T cell receptor beta chain was captured in a study of cytomegalovirus exposure and HLA in healthy donors. Study conclusions and caveats: The only immune exposure information that was available was CMV serostatus. Rarity marked most TCR sequences, yet some public TCRs occurred in many donors. Later analysis found that TCR beta chains associated with HLA were more clonally expanded than other, equally common chains.

On this clone: As yet, its antigen is unknown.

V was clipped by 4 bases and J by 15 bases; unmatched bases: 5. Germline V CDR1 and CDR2: SNHLY, FYNNEI. The CDR3 consists of 11 residues. Nominal health characterized the donors when sampled, though unrecorded immune exposures were likely. Both 60 Vbeta primers and 13 Jbeta primers went into the PCR. Assay used: immunoSEQ multiplex PCR; TCRdb lists only in-frame clones, some missing. Seen here are 150,000 to 200,000 clones, approximately 59% observed once, and the top ten hold around 3%. Sequences were obtained from PBMCs. The receptor was derived from a man aged 35-49 years in good health and CMV-seronegative. The genes are TRBV2 and TRBJ2-1; 8 bases align to TRBD2. The CDR3 is CASSVGTRRFF. The CDR3 coding sequence is TGTGCCAGCAGTGTCGGGACTAGGAGGTTCTTC.